These 10 T cell receptor beta chains were sequenced from one sample in a study of CD8 T cells in Susac syndrome. Random hexamers served to reverse transcribe about 0.5 to 1 ug RNA. Via MiXCR, TCRdb re-called the immunoSEQ multiplex PCR reads, giving one row per CDR3 protein. The table lists roughly 120,000 distinct CDR3 sequences, around 95% of them singletons. The sample taken for sequencing was CD4+ T cells from PBMCs. The receptors stem from a human donor in good health.

The J gene is TRBJ2-1, the V gene TRBV20-1, with 15 bases fitting TRBD2. This CDR3 has 13 amino acids. Germline trimming cut 8 bases from V and 7 bases from J; bases unmatched to any gene: 3. From germline, CDR1 is DFQATT and CDR2 SNEGSKA (reference sequence). The CDR3 loop reads CSTGTSGRNEQFF. The CDR3 DNA follows: TGCAGTACCGGGACTAGCGGGAGGAATGAGCAGTTCTTC.

J is TRBJ2-3 and V is TRBV7-8; 7 bases match TRBD2. The CDR3 consists of 16 residues. CDR1 is SGHVS, CDR2 FQNEAQ, per germline. V was pared by 6 bases and J by 10 bases, with 19 bases of the junction left unmatched. In nucleotides, the CDR3 is TGTGCCAGCAGTTCCCGTCGGCTAGCGGATTTAGGTGCGCAGTATTTT. Amino acids: CASSSRRLADLGAQYF.

This chain connects TRBV12-3 or TRBV12-4 to TRBJ2-3, with 9 bases identical to TRBD1. The CDR3 totals 15 residues. V was clipped by 7 bases and J by 3 bases; unmatched bases: 8. DNA for the CDR3: TGTGCCAGCATTCAAGCCGGGACAGGGACAGATACGCAGTATTTT. This codes for CASIQAGTGTDTQYF.

V gene TRBV9 combines with J gene TRBJ2-7, with 11 bases that match TRBD1. There are 15 residues in the CDR3. Germline CDR1 reads SGDLS; CDR2 reads YYNGEE. The ends lost 0 bases at V and 5 bases at J; junction bases unmatched: 4. This CDR3 is CASSVGGQGANEQYF. CDR3 coding DNA: TGTGCCAGCAGCGTAGGAGGACAGGGGGCAAACGAGCAGTACTTC.

The chain employs TRBV10-3 and TRBJ1-2; D unclear. Germline CDR1 is ENHRY and CDR2 is SYGVKD. The CDR3 loop spans 12 amino acids. Deletions cut 0 bases from V and 8 bases from J, with 7 bases between. The CDR3 protein is CAISESQVGYTF. CDR3 coding DNA: TGTGCCATCAGTGAGTCGCAGGTGGGCTACACCTTC.

The DNA of the CDR3 is TGTGCCAGCACCAACCGCGCCGCCAGCTCCACTAACTATGGCTACACCTTC. This gives the protein CASTNRAASSTNYGYTF. V usage is TRBV7-9 and J usage is TRBJ1-2; D not certain. There are 17 residues in the CDR3. Per the germline V gene, CDR1 is SEHNR and CDR2 is FQNEAQ (reference sequence). Trimming removed 7 bases at V and 0 bases at J, with 21 bases between.

The gene calls are TRBV7-2 and TRBJ2-1; possibly TRBD2 for D (5 bases). Trimming pared 5 bases from V and 0 bases from J, leaving 11 bases between. Germline CDR1 reads SGHTA; CDR2 reads FQGNSA. CDR3 size: 15 residues. CDR3 coding DNA: TGTGCCAGCAGCCCTGAAGGGAGCTCCTACAATGAGCAGTTCTTC. It codes for CASSPEGSSYNEQFF.

J is TRBJ2-3 and V is TRBV6-2 or TRBV6-3; 9 bases agree with TRBD2. V lost 6 bases to trimming and J lost 0 bases; unmatched junction nucleotides: 1. CDR3 length: 14 amino acids. Germline V gives CDR1 MNHEY, CDR2 SVGEGT. The CDR3 loop is CASSTSGSTDTQYF. CDR3 sequence (DNA): TGTGCCAGCAGCACTAGCGGGAGCACAGATACGCAGTATTTT.

In its sample, this clonotype was seen once. The chain couples TRBV30 to TRBJ2-1, with TRBD2 identical over 7 bases. V was clipped by 4 bases and J by 10 bases; unmatched bases: 7. The CDR3 covers 12 residues. From germline, CDR1 is GTSNPN and CDR2 SVGIG (reference sequence). Here the CDR3 reads CAWTSGTWEQFF. The DNA of the CDR3 is TGTGCCTGGACTAGCGGTACTTGGGAGCAGTTCTTC.

CDR3 nucleotides: TGTGCCAGTAGTGCCGCGGGCTACGGGTTAGTCGAGACCCAGTACTTC. Translating gives CASSAAGYGLVETQYF. The rearrangement uses TRBV19 and TRBJ2-5, with a weak D call TRBD2 (5 bases). CDR1 is LNHDA and CDR2 is SQIVND in the germline V gene (reference sequence). The V gene lost 5 bases and the J gene lost 5 bases, with 21 bases spanning the gap. The CDR3 totals 16 residues.